The 16 T cell receptor beta chains listed next were all sequenced from one sample in a study of blood T cell repertoires in COVID-19. Clones were read by immunoSEQ multiplex PCR, and TCRdb kept only the in-frame ones, dropping some. The sample holds around 130,000 clones; roughly four fifths are singletons and the top ten take about 4.3%. The sample taken for sequencing was peripheral blood. The receptors stem from an elderly woman with acute or convalescent COVID-19.

This sequence joins TRBV7-2 and TRBJ2-7, with D maybe TRBD2 (5 bases). V was cut by 1 base and J by 0 bases, with 10 bases left in between. Per germline, CDR1 SGHTA and CDR2 FQGNSA. CDR3 length equals 15 residues. The CDR3, as DNA: TGTGCCAGCAGCTTAGTCCGGGAAGGCTCCTACGAGCAGTACTTC. Protein sequence: CASSLVREGSYEQYF. The entire variable domain, with the rest obtained from reference TRBV7-2 and TRBJ2-7, is as follows: GAGVSQSPSNKVTEKGKDVELRCDPISGHTALYWYRQSLGQGLEFLIYFQGNSAPDKSGLPSDRFSAERTGGSVSTLTIQRTQQEDSAVYLCASSLVREGSYEQYFGPGTRLTVT.

This clone was seen more than once but under ten times. The chain couples TRBV25-1 to TRBJ1-2; 9 bases map to TRBD1. Per germline, CDR1 MGHDK and CDR2 SYGVNS. V shed 0 bases and J 7 bases; nucleotides not matched to a gene: 6. The CDR3 totals 15 residues. In DNA, the CDR3 is TGTGCCAGCAGTGAATATTTGGGACAGGGCTCTGGCTACACCTTC. This encodes CASSEYLGQGSGYTF.

This clone was seen a few times. The chain has TRBV30 and TRBJ2-7; possibly TRBD1 for D (5 bases). The V and J ends lost 3 bases and 3 bases respectively, with 15 bases between them. Germline V gene lookup returns CDR1 GTSNPN and CDR2 SVGIG (reference sequence). CDR3 length: 14 amino acids. The CDR3 nucleotides read TGTGCCTGGAGCGCCTCCTACAGGAGCTACGAGCAGTACTTC. It translates to CAWSASYRSYEQYF.

CDR3 amino acids: CASSDSGNFYEQYF. In nucleotides, the CDR3 is TGTGCCAGCAGCGATAGCGGGAACTTCTACGAGCAGTACTTC. The chain is built from TRBV5-6 and TRBJ2-7; 8 nucleotides match TRBD2. CDR1 and CDR2 from the germline V gene are SGHDT and YYEEEE. CDR3 length: 14 amino acids. V lost 4 bases, J lost 3 bases, and 6 bases stayed unmatched.

J is TRBJ1-2 and V is TRBV6-5; perhaps TRBD1 as D (5 bases). Trimming stripped 8 bases from V and 7 bases from J, with 17 bases between. CDR3 length: 13 amino acids. CDR1 is MNHEY and CDR2 is SVGAGI in the germline V gene. Written as DNA, the CDR3 is TGTGCCAGCGGAGCAGGGAGGAGGGGTGGCTACACCTTC. Translation: CASGAGRRGGYTF.

The rearrangement joins TRBV30 to TRBJ2-7; TRBD1 agrees at 10 bases. CDR1 and CDR2 (germline): GTSNPN, SVGIG (reference sequence). This CDR3 contains 13 residues. Germline trimming cut 7 bases from V and 2 bases from J; bases unmatched to any gene: 5. The CDR3: CAYTTGGPYEQYF. CDR3 sequence (DNA): TGTGCCTACACGACAGGGGGCCCCTACGAGCAGTACTTC.

In this sample, this clone turned up a few times. The J gene is TRBJ1-2, the V gene TRBV6-5, with D possibly being TRBD1 (5 bases). Trimming took 7 bases from V and 8 from J, leaving 14 bases between them. Germline V gene lookup returns CDR1 MNHEY and CDR2 SVGAGI. The CDR3 is made up of 12 amino acids. The CDR3 loop is CASTTGSLGYTF. The CDR3 DNA sequence: TGTGCCAGCACCACAGGATCCCTGGGCTACACCTTC.

For this clone: One junction end disagrees with the germline gene, perhaps due to a read error. The chain employs TRBV6-5 and TRBJ1-4; D call uncertain. This CDR3 is 16 amino acids long. Germline V gene lookup returns CDR1 MNHEY and CDR2 SVGAGI. The CDR3 spells CTSSYSFGGSNEKLFF. CDR3 DNA: TGTACCAGCAGTTACTCTTTCGGCGGGTCTAATGAAAAACTGTTTTTT.

The V gene is TRBV30, the J gene TRBJ2-2; maybe TRBD2 (6 bases). In germline, CDR1 is GTSNPN, CDR2 SVGIG (reference sequence). CDR3 length: 15 residues. Trimming took off 2 bases at V and 7 bases at J, with 17 bases between the two ends. DNA for the CDR3: TGTGCCTGGAGTAAGGTGACGGGGGTGATCGGGGAGCTGTTTTTT. It yields the protein CAWSKVTGVIGELFF. Supplemented by reference TRBV30 and TRBJ2-2, the full variable domain reads SQTIHQWPATLVQPVGSPLSLECTVEGTSNPNLYWYRQAAGRGLQLLFYSVGIGQISSEVPQNLSASRPQDRQFILSSKKLLLSDSGFYLCAWSKVTGVIGELFFGEGSRLTVL.

This clone has only one observation. The CDR3 loop is CASSEEGDTEAFF. CDR3 DNA sequence: TGTGCCAGCTCAGAAGAGGGGGACACTGAAGCTTTCTTT. The chain has TRBV18 and TRBJ1-1; maybe TRBD1 (6 bases). V lost 5 bases, J lost 3 bases, and 10 bases lay in between. Germline V gene lookup returns CDR1 KGHSH and CDR2 LQKENI. The CDR3 has 13 residues.

V usage is TRBV19 and J usage is TRBJ2-3; 8 bases fit TRBD1. V shed 8 bases, J shed 4 bases, and the junction held 11 bases outside the gene matches. The CDR3 length is 15 residues. CDR1 and CDR2 (germline): LNHDA, SQIVND (reference sequence). In DNA form, the CDR3 reads TGTGCCAGTCGGACAAGGACAGGGATATCAGATACGCAGTATTTT. Translated: CASRTRTGISDTQYF.

The chain joins TRBV5-1 to TRBJ2-1; D possibly corresponds to TRBD1 (6 bases). Between the trimmed V and J ends, which lost 1 base and 8 bases, there was a span of 22 bases. CDR1 SGHRS and CDR2 YFSETQ come from the germline V gene. This CDR3 region has 17 residues. The CDR3 spells CASSLSQGNPRHDEQFF. CDR3 coding DNA: TGCGCCAGCAGCTTGTCCCAGGGGAACCCCAGACACGATGAGCAGTTCTTC.

This chain connects TRBV4-1 to TRBJ2-7, with TRBD2 matching 7 bases. The CDR3 is 15 amino acids. Germline-derived CDR1 and CDR2 are MGHRA and YSYEKL. The ends lost 4 bases at V and 7 bases at J; junction bases unmatched: 13. CDR3 DNA: TGCGCCAGCAGCCCCCCTTTGCGGGAGAATGTGGAGCAGTACTTC. It translates to CASSPPLRENVEQYF.

The chain recombines TRBV6-5 with TRBJ2-5; D not certain. The CDR3 runs 13 residues. Germline CDR1 reads MNHEY; CDR2 reads SVGAGI. Trimming removed 4 bases from V and 5 bases from J, with 11 bases in between. The CDR3 region is CASSLGVRETQYF. CDR3 sequence (DNA): TGTGCCAGCAGTTTAGGTGTGCGGGAGACCCAGTACTTC.

The chain carries TRBV5-6 and TRBJ1-2; D gene ambiguous. Per the germline V gene, CDR1 is SGHDT and CDR2 is YYEEEE. Between the trimmed V and J ends, which lost 7 bases and 4 bases, there was a span of 14 bases. The CDR3 is 13 amino acids. CDR3: CASGPTDSYGYTF. The CDR3, as DNA: TGTGCCAGCGGGCCTACAGATTCCTATGGCTACACCTTC.

As DNA, the CDR3 is TGTGCCAGCAGCTTTCTTAGGGCGGGGGGCTCCTACAATGAGCAGTTCTTC. Its translation is CASSFLRAGGSYNEQFF. J is TRBJ2-1 and V is TRBV5-8; 8 nucleotides agree with TRBD2. J gave up 0 bases and V 2 bases, and 7 bases lay outside the gene matches. The CDR3 consists of 17 residues. CDR1 SGHTS and CDR2 YDEGEE come from the germline V gene.